The clone carrying this T cell receptor beta chain showed up just a few times. This specimen belongs to a study of blood T cell repertoires in COVID-19. Assay: immunoSEQ multiplex PCR; the TCRdb copy retains only in-frame clones and omits some. The sample has roughly 140,000 clones, around 84% seen once; the top ten hold about 7.2%. The V gene lost 0 bases and the J gene lost 7 bases, with 13 bases spanning the gap. CDR1 is MGHRA, CDR2 YSYEKL, per germline. CDR3 length: 15 amino acids. The material sequenced was PBMCs or T cells enriched from blood (not recorded which). The chain combines TRBV4-1 with TRBJ1-5, with D perhaps TRBD1 (6 bases). The sequence was obtained from a man in his forties or fifties who had recovered from COVID-19. CDR3 protein: CASSQDWGGAQPQHF. CDR3 in DNA: TGCGCCAGCAGCCAAGATTGGGGGGGGGCGCAGCCCCAGCATTTT.